The following is a TCR beta chain sequence with its context. The sample belongs to a study of blood T cell repertoires in COVID-19. At the level of the study: The United States, Italy and Spain supplied acute and convalescent COVID-19 samples. T cells, B-cell-depleted T cells, or PBMCs provided the cDNA or gDNA that served as material.

TCRdb keeps only in-frame clones here, not all; method: immunoSEQ multiplex PCR. The profile shows roughly 200,000 clones, around 80% of them singletons. This CDR3 region has 14 residues. Germline CDR1 reads SGHRS; CDR2 reads YFSETQ. V lost 4 bases to trimming and J lost 5 bases, with 15 bases between them. The TCR sequence derives from a woman older than 75 with COVID-19, enrolled during active disease. Sequences were obtained from peripheral blood. This sequence joins TRBV5-1 and TRBJ2-5; a possible D gene is TRBD1 (6 bases). The CDR3 bases are TGCGCCAGCAGCAACCCAGGGGTTTGGGAGACCCAGTACTTC. It encodes CASSNPGVWETQYF.